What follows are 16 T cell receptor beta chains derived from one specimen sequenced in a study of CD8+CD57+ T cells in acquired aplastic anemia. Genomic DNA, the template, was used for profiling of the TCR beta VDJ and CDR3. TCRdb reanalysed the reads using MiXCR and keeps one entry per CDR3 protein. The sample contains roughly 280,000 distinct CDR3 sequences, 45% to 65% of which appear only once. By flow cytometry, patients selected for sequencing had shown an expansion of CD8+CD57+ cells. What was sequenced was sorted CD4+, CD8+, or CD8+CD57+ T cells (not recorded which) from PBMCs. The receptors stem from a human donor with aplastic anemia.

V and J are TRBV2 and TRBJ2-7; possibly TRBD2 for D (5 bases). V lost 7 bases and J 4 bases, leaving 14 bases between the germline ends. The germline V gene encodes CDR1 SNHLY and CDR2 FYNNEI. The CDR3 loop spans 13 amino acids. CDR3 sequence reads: CASNSDGIYEQYF. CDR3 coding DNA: TGTGCCAGCAACTCCGACGGGATTTACGAGCAGTACTTC.

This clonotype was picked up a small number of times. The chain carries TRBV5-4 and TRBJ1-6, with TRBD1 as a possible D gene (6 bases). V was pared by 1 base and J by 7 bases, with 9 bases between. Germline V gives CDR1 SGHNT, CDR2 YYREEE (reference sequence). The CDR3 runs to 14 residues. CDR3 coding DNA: TGTGCCAGCAGCTTGCAGGGGCAGAATTCACCCCTCCACTTT. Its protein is CASSLQGQNSPLHF.

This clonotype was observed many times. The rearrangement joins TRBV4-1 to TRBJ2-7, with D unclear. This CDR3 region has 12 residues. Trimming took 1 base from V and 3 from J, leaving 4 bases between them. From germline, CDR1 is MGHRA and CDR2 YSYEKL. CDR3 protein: CASSQVDYEQYF. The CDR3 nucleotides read TGCGCCAGCAGCCAAGTGGACTACGAGCAGTACTTC.

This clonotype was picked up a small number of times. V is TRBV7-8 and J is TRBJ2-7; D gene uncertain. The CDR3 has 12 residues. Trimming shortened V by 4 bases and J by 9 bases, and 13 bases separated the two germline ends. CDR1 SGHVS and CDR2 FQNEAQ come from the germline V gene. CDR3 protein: CASSSPGRRQYF. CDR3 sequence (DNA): TGTGCCAGCAGCTCACCGGGTAGGCGGCAGTACTTC. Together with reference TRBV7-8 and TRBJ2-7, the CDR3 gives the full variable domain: GAGVSQSPRYKVAKRGQDVALRCDPISGHVSLFWYQQALGQGPEFLTYFQNEAQLDKSGLPSDRFFAERPEGSVSTLKIQRTQQEDSAVYLCASSSPGRRQYFGPGTRLTVT.

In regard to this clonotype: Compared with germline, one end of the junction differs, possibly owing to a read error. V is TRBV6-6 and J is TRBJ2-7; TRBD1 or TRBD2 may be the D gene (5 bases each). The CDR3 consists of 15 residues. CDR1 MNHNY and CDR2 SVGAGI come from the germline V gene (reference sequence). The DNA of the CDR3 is TGTGCCAGCGGTTACCTCTCGGGGCAGGGCTACGAGCAGTACTTC. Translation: CASGYLSGQGYEQYF.

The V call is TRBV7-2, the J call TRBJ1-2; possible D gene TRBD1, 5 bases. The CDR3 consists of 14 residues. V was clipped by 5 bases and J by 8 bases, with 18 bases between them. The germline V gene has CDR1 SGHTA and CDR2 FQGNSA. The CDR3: CASSRGASAKGYTF. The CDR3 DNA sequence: TGTGCCAGCAGCCGAGGGGCGTCGGCGAAGGGCTACACCTTC.

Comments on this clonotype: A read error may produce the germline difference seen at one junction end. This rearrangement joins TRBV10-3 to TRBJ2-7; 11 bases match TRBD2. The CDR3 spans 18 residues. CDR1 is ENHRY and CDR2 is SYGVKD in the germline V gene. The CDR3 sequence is CASSLSPGVAGGPREQYF. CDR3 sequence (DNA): TGTGCCAGCAGTTTATCTCCCGGTGTAGCGGGAGGGCCGCGGGAGCAGTACTTC.

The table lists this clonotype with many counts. The CDR3 is CASSPDRAINSPLHF. Written as DNA, the CDR3 is TGCGCCAGCAGTCCGGACAGGGCTATAAATTCACCCCTCCACTTT. The genes are TRBV5-1 and TRBJ1-6; 8 nucleotides agree with TRBD1. The CDR3 contains 15 residues. V was clipped by 5 bases and J by 7 bases; unmatched bases: 8. Germline V gene data show CDR1 as SGHRS and CDR2 as YFSETQ.

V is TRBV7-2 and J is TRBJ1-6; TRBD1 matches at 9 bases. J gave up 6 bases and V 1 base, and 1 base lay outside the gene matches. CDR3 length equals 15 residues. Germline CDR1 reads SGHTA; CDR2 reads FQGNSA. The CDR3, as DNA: TGTGCCAGCAGCTTAGAGACAGGGGGTAATTCACCCCTCCACTTT. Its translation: CASSLETGGNSPLHF.

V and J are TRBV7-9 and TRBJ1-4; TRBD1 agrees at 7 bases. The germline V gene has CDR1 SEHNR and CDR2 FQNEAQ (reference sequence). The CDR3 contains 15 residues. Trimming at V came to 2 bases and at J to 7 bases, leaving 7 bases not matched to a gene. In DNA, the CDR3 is TGTGCCAGCAGCTTACAAGGACAGGTTGCTGAAAAACTGTTTTTT. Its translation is CASSLQGQVAEKLFF.

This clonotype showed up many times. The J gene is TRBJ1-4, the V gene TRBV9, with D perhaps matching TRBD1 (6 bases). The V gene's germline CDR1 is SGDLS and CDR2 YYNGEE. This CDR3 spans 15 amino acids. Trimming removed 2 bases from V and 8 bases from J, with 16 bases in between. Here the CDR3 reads CASSVLGGLQEKLFF. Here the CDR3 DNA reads TGTGCCAGCAGCGTTCTGGGGGGGCTGCAAGAAAAACTGTTTTTT. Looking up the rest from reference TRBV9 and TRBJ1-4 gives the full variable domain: DSGVTQTPKHLITATGQRVTLRCSPRSGDLSVYWYQQSLDQGLQFLIQYYNGEERAKGNILERFSAQQFPDLHSELNLSSLELGDSALYFCASSVLGGLQEKLFFGSGTQLSVL.

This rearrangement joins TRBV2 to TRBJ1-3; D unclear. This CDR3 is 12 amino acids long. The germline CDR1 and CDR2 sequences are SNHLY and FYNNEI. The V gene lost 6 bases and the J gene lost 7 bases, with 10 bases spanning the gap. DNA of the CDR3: TGTGCCAGCAGGGTGACCGGGAACACCATATATTTT. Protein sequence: CASRVTGNTIYF.

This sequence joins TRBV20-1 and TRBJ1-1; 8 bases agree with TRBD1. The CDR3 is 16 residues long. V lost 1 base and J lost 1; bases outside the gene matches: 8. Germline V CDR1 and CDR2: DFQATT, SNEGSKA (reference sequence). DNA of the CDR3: TGCAGTGCTAGAGGCACTGACAGGGGTGCGAACACTGAAGCTTTCTTT. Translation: CSARGTDRGANTEAFF.

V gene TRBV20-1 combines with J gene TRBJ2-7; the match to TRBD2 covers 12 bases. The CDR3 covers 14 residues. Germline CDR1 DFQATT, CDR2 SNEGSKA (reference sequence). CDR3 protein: CSATTSGRTAEQYF. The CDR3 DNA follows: TGCAGCGCAACCACTAGCGGGAGGACGGCCGAGCAGTACTTC.

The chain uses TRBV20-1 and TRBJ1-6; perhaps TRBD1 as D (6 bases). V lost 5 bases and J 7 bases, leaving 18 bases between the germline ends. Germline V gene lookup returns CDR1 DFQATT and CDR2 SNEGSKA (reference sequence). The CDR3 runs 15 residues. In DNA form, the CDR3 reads TGCAGTGCTCGGCGATTGGGACAAACGAATTCACCCCTCCACTTT. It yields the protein CSARRLGQTNSPLHF.

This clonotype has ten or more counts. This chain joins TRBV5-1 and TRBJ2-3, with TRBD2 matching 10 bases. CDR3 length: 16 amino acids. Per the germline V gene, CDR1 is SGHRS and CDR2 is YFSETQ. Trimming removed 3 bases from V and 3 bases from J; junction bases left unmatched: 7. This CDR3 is CASSSGASGGTDTQYF. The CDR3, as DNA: TGCGCCAGCAGCTCCGGGGCTAGCGGGGGAACAGATACGCAGTATTTT.